The 15 T cell receptor beta chains below all came from one sample that was sequenced in a study of T-cell reconstitution after alpha-beta-depleted transplantation in children. As it was prepared, the TCRbeta library received unique molecular identifiers. MiXCR, applied by TCRdb to the PCR reads, yields one record per CDR3 protein. The sample has tens of thousands of distinct CDR3 sequences, 40% to 65% seen once. Sequencing used peripheral blood, obtained before TCRalphabeta/CD19-depleted stem cell transplant. The origin of the receptors is a boy in the first two years of life with SCID, due to receive a stem cell transplant.

V usage is TRBV20-1 and J usage is TRBJ2-3; no reliable D call. Germline V CDR1 and CDR2: DFQATT, SNEGSKA (reference sequence). V was pared by 6 bases and J by 4 bases, with 8 bases between. This CDR3 has 11 amino acids. The CDR3 protein is CSAMWADTQYF. The CDR3 nucleotides are TGCAGTGCAATGTGGGCAGATACGCAGTATTTT.

CDR3 sequence (DNA): TGTGCCACGGGGGGACAGACTCTCACAGATACGCAGTATTTT. Amino acids: CATGGQTLTDTQYF. The chain recombines TRBV10-3 with TRBJ2-3; D possibly matches TRBD1 or TRBD2 (7 bases each). This CDR3 contains 14 residues. Between the trimmed V and J ends, which lost 10 bases and 2 bases, there was a span of 16 bases. The germline V gene encodes CDR1 ENHRY and CDR2 SYGVKD.

The table lists this clonotype with a few counts. V and J are TRBV20-1 and TRBJ2-1, with D unclear. This CDR3 has 12 amino acids. Germline lookup yields CDR1 DFQATT and CDR2 SNEGSKA (reference sequence). With 3 bases removed from V and 5 bases from J, the gap between germline ends came to 8 bases. CDR3 in DNA: TGCAGTGCTAGGAGGCGCGACAATGAGCAGTTCTTC. Amino acid sequence: CSARRRDNEQFF.

This clonotype occurred a few times. The V and J genes are TRBV7-9 and TRBJ1-6, with D tentatively TRBD1 (5 bases). Germline CDR1 SEHNR, CDR2 FQNEAQ (reference sequence). The ends were cut back, 4 bases at V and 10 bases at J, with 11 bases in the middle. The CDR3 is made up of 13 amino acids. CDR3 residues: CASSSMGVSPLHF. CDR3 DNA sequence: TGTGCCAGCAGCTCAATGGGGGTATCACCCCTCCACTTT.

This chain joins TRBV18 and TRBJ2-5; possible D gene TRBD1, 6 bases. The V end was cut by 0 bases, the J end by 2 bases, with 10 bases between. The CDR3 has 15 residues. CDR1 and CDR2 (germline): KGHSH, LQKENI. The CDR3 DNA sequence: TGTGCCAGCTCACCACCAATCGGACAGCAAGAGACCCAGTACTTC. It specifies CASSPPIGQQETQYF. The whole variable domain, remainder taken from reference TRBV18 and TRBJ2-5, is NAGVMQNPRHLVRRRGQEARLRCSPMKGHSHVYWYRQLPEEGLKFMVYLQKENIIDESGMPKERFSAEFPKEGPSILRIQQVVRGDSAAYFCASSPPIGQQETQYFGPGTRLLVL.

The V gene is TRBV25-1, the J gene TRBJ1-5; the D gene is possibly TRBD1 (6 bases). Trimming removed 10 bases from V and 5 bases from J, with 24 bases in between. Germline CDR1 reads MGHDK; CDR2 reads SYGVNS. This CDR3 region has 16 residues. The CDR3 protein is CAISPGGLWKDQPQHF. The DNA for the CDR3 is TGTGCCATCAGCCCCGGGGGCCTCTGGAAGGATCAGCCCCAGCATTTT.

This chain uses TRBV20-1 with TRBJ2-3; 8 bases line up with TRBD2. This CDR3 region has 15 residues. Looked up from germline, CDR1 is DFQATT and CDR2 is SNEGSKA (reference sequence). V gave up 5 bases and J gave up 2 bases; unmatched junction bases: 9. This chain's CDR3 is CSAPATGGFTDTQYF. CDR3 bases: TGCAGTGCTCCGGCGACGGGGGGGTTCACAGATACGCAGTATTTT.

The chain joins TRBV6-4 to TRBJ2-2; TRBD2 might be the D (6 bases). The CDR3 extends over 14 amino acids. Looked up from germline, CDR1 is MRHNA and CDR2 is SNTAGT. Trimming pared 3 bases from V and 5 bases from J, leaving 10 bases between. The CDR3 sequence is CASSESGETGELFF. The CDR3 DNA follows: TGTGCCAGCAGTGAATCGGGGGAAACCGGGGAGCTGTTTTTT.

A few counts support this clonotype. The genes are TRBV18 and TRBJ2-4; D is unclear. V dropped 3 bases and J dropped 8 bases, with 11 bases sitting between them. This CDR3 has 13 residues. CDR1 is KGHSH, CDR2 LQKENI, per germline. This CDR3 reads CASSPGFTDIQYF. CDR3 in DNA: TGTGCCAGCTCACCGGGGTTCACGGACATTCAGTACTTC. Full variable domain (missing parts from reference TRBV18 and TRBJ2-4): NAGVMQNPRHLVRRRGQEARLRCSPMKGHSHVYWYRQLPEEGLKFMVYLQKENIIDESGMPKERFSAEFPKEGPSILRIQQVVRGDSAAYFCASSPGFTDIQYFGAGTRLSVL.

This clonotype was observed once. The rearrangement uses TRBV4-1 and TRBJ2-1; no definite D call. The CDR3 spans 16 residues. Germline CDR1 reads MGHRA; CDR2 reads YSYEKL. The ends were cut back, 6 bases at V and 0 bases at J, with 15 bases in the middle. The CDR3 coding sequence is TGCGCCAGCAGAGTACACTCCTCGAGCTCCTACAATGAGCAGTTCTTC. It encodes CASRVHSSSSYNEQFF.

This clonotype appeared a few times. The chain couples TRBV7-8 to TRBJ2-7, with 7 bases matching TRBD1. The CDR3 sequence is 15 residues long. V lost 2 bases, J lost 3 bases, and 7 bases stayed unmatched. Germline-derived CDR1 and CDR2 are SGHVS and FQNEAQ. DNA for the CDR3: TGTGCCAGCAGCTTAAGGGAGACAGGGATCTACGAGCAGTACTTC. It codes for CASSLRETGIYEQYF.

The chain employs TRBV7-9 and TRBJ2-1, with 7 bases aligning to TRBD2. The CDR3 sequence is 14 residues long. Germline assignment: CDR1 SEHNR and CDR2 FQNEAQ (reference sequence). J gave up 7 bases and V 8 bases, and 11 bases lay outside the gene matches. The CDR3 DNA is TGTGCCAGCGCCTTCCGGGGGGAATGGAATGAGCAGTTCTTC. It translates to CASAFRGEWNEQFF. Looking up the rest from reference TRBV7-9 and TRBJ2-1 gives the full variable domain: DTGVSQNPRHKITKRGQNVTFRCDPISEHNRLYWYRQTLGQGPEFLTYFQNEAQLEKSRLLSDRFSAERPKGSFSTLEIQRTEQGDSAMYLCASAFRGEWNEQFFGPGTRLTVL.

This clonotype was recorded a few times. This chain links TRBV4-2 with TRBJ1-2, with D maybe TRBD1 (5 bases). Trimming removed 6 bases at V and 3 bases at J, with 20 bases between. There are 16 residues in the CDR3. Germline V gene sequence: CDR1 LGHNA, CDR2 YNFKEQ. The CDR3 spells CASSRGAATEDYGYTF. The CDR3 nucleotides read TGTGCCAGCAGTCGAGGGGCCGCAACCGAGGACTATGGCTACACCTTC.

This chain links TRBV6-1 with TRBJ2-1; 7 bases map to TRBD2. This CDR3 is built from 14 residues. The V gene end was trimmed by 6 bases and the J gene end by 8 bases; junction bases not matched to a gene: 10. The germline V gene encodes CDR1 MNHNS and CDR2 SASEGT. In DNA form, the CDR3 reads TGTGCCAGCAGAGGGGACTACGAAAGCGATGAGCAGTTCTTC. It yields the protein CASRGDYESDEQFF.

This rearrangement joins TRBV15 to TRBJ2-3; D might be TRBD1 (6 bases). CDR3 length: 14 amino acids. Per the germline V gene, CDR1 is LNHNV and CDR2 is YYDKDF (reference sequence). Between the trimmed V and J ends, which lost 6 bases and 8 bases, there was a span of 18 bases. The CDR3 DNA is TGTGCCACCAGGGGAACAGGGCGGGTTGGTACGCAGTATTTT. It is translated as CATRGTGRVGTQYF.